This TCR beta chain was recovered during a study of cytomegalovirus exposure and HLA in healthy donors. Notes on the study in general: Differences between HLA loci emerged in a later analysis of TCR association rates, with DRB1 most and HLA-C fewest. Compared with the approximately 670-donor mean, an Asian-associated ancestry cluster reportedly had fewer N-insertions, according to a later analysis.

As for this clone: Its target is unknown.

CDR3 size: 14 residues. Germline values: CDR1 WSHSY, CDR2 SAAADI. V was cut by 4 bases and J by 6 bases, with 13 bases left in between. The PCR contained 60 Vbeta and 13 Jbeta primers. Clones were sequenced by immunoSEQ multiplex PCR, and TCRdb holds only the in-frame ones, with some missing. This table holds 150,000 to 200,000 clones, roughly 13% found once. This clonotype was sampled from a man aged 45-65 years in good health and CMV-seropositive. Sequencing used PBMCs. The chain has TRBV10-2 and TRBJ2-1; possibly TRBD2 for D (6 bases). CDR3 in amino acids: CASSGLPEGNEQFF. CDR3 nucleotide sequence: TGCGCCAGCAGTGGACTCCCGGAGGGCAATGAGCAGTTCTTC.